These 8 T cell receptor beta chains came from one sample sequenced in a study of beta chain features in type 1 diabetes. The sequenced template was cDNA made from the entire isolated RNA. Using immunoSEQ multiplex PCR, the repertoire was profiled, and TCRdb retains in-frame clones only, with some absent. The sample includes 620,000 or so clones, around a sixth of them seen just once. Sequencing was carried out using naive CD4+ T cells from blood. All receptors derive from a man younger than 35 in good health.

The rearrangement uses TRBV21-1 and TRBJ2-1; TRBD2, the table's D call, was not compared with the DNA. TRBV21-1 is a documented pseudogene. The length of the CDR3 is 13 residues. CDR3 in amino acids: CASTEPGGAATFF. DNA of the CDR3: TGTGCCAGCACCGAACCGGGGGGGGCCGCGACGTTCTTC.

The chain combines TRBV9 with TRBJ2-1, with D possibly being TRBD1 (6 bases). Germline V CDR1 and CDR2: SGDLS, YYNGEE. The CDR3 is 15 amino acids. V was trimmed by 0 bases and J by 3 bases, leaving 10 bases between them. Written as DNA, the CDR3 is TGTGCCAGCAGCGTAGCAGGGGCATACTACAATGAGCAGTTCTTC. Translation gives CASSVAGAYYNEQFF.

The chain carries TRBV6-6 and TRBJ2-7, with 11 bases identical to TRBD1. The CDR3 loop spans 15 amino acids. Germline V gives CDR1 MNHNY, CDR2 SVGAGI (reference sequence). The trim removed 2 bases at V and 6 bases at J, leaving 6 bases unmatched. The CDR3 nucleotides are TGTGCCAGCAGTTACGGGACAGGGGGGCTTGGCGAGCAGTACTTC. Protein sequence: CASSYGTGGLGEQYF.

The sample holds a few counts of this clone. The chain couples TRBV5-6 to TRBJ2-7; D might be TRBD2 (6 bases). The CDR3 consists of 14 residues. V was pared by 0 bases and J by 6 bases, with 13 bases between. Per germline, CDR1 SGHDT and CDR2 YYEEEE. For the CDR3, the DNA is TGTGCCAGCAGCTTGGTCGGGGGAAGTAGCGAGCAGTACTTC. Its protein is CASSLVGGSSEQYF.

This clone has only a few counts. The chain has TRBV9 and TRBJ1-4, with a weak D call TRBD1 (6 bases). Germline V gives CDR1 SGDLS, CDR2 YYNGEE. The V and J ends lost 4 bases and 5 bases respectively, with 12 bases between them. CDR3 size: 14 residues. The CDR3 nucleotides read TGTGCCAGCAGCTCCCGGGGGCCGAATGAAAAACTGTTTTTT. Translating gives CASSSRGPNEKLFF. Filled out from reference TRBV9 and TRBJ1-4, the complete variable domain reads DSGVTQTPKHLITATGQRVTLRCSPRSGDLSVYWYQQSLDQGLQFLIQYYNGEERAKGNILERFSAQQFPDLHSELNLSSLELGDSALYFCASSSRGPNEKLFFGSGTQLSVL.

The V and J genes are TRBV7-2 and TRBJ2-7; no clear D. This CDR3 has 12 residues. The V and J ends lost 5 bases and 2 bases respectively, with 7 bases between them. Germline CDR1 and CDR2: SGHTA and FQGNSA. The CDR3 DNA sequence: TGTGCCAGCAGCGACACCCCCTACGAGCAGTACTTC. Residues: CASSDTPYEQYF.

V gene TRBV29-1 combines with J gene TRBJ2-5; TRBD1 agrees at 7 bases. Germline CDR1 is SQVTM and CDR2 is ANQGSEA. Trimming took 1 base from V and 6 from J; bases not matched to a gene: 5. The CDR3 sequence is 13 residues long. The CDR3 bases are TGCAGCGTTGAAGTTAACAGGGGCCAGACCCAGTACTTC. Its protein is CSVEVNRGQTQYF.

The rearrangement uses TRBV7-3 and TRBJ2-3, with D hard to call. The CDR3 consists of 13 residues. In germline, CDR1 is SGHTA, CDR2 FQGTGA. V dropped 3 bases and J dropped 0 bases, with 4 bases sitting between them. CDR3 sequence: CASSFGSTDTQYF. In DNA form, the CDR3 reads TGTGCCAGCAGCTTTGGGAGCACAGATACGCAGTATTTT.